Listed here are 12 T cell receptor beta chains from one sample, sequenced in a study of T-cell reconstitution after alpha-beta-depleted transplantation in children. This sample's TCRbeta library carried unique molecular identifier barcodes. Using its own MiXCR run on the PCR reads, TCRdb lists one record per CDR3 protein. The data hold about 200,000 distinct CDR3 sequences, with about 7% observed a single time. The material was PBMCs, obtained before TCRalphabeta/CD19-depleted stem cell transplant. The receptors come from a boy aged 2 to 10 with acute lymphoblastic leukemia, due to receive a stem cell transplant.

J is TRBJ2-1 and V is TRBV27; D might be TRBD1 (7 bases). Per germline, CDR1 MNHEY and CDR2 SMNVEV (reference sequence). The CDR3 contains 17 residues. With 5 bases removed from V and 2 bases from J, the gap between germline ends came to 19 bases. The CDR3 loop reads CASSDQGGGATYNEQFF. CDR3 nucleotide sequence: TGTGCCAGCAGTGACCAAGGGGGCGGGGCAACCTACAATGAGCAGTTCTTC.

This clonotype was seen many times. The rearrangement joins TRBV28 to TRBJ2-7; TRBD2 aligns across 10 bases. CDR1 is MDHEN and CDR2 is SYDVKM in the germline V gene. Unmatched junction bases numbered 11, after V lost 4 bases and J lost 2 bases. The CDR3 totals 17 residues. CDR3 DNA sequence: TGTGCCAGCAGTTCCGCCGTAGCGGGGGGCAATCCCTACGAGCAGTACTTC. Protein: CASSSAVAGGNPYEQYF.

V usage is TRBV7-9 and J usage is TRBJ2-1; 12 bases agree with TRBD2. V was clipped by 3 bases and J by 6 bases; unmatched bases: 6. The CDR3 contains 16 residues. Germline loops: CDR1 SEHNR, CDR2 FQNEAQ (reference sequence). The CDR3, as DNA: TGTGCCAGCAGCTTGAACCTAGCGGGAGGGGGCAATGAGCAGTTCTTC. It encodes CASSLNLAGGGNEQFF.

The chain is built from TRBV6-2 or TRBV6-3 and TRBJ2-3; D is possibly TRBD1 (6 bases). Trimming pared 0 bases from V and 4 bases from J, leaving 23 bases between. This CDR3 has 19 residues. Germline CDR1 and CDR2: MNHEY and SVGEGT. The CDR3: CASSYSRQDLRGHSDTQYF. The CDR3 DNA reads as TGTGCCAGCAGTTACTCGAGACAGGATTTGAGGGGACACTCAGATACGCAGTATTTT.

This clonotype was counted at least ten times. CDR3 DNA: TGCACGTATCGGGTCTCCGGCACTGAAGCTTTCTTT. Translating it yields CTYRVSGTEAFF. V is TRBV20-1 and J is TRBJ1-1; D ambiguous. The CDR3 has 12 amino acids. Germline V CDR1 and CDR2: DFQATT, SNEGSKA (reference sequence).

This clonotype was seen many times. The CDR3 sequence: CASSSPAGSYEQYF. CDR3 nucleotides: TGTGCCAGCAGCTCCCCCGCCGGGTCCTACGAGCAGTACTTC. V and J are TRBV7-9 and TRBJ2-7; no reliable D call. Trimming left V 4 bases short and J 1 base short, with 11 bases between. CDR3 length: 14 amino acids. The germline gives CDR1 SEHNR, CDR2 FQNEAQ (reference sequence).

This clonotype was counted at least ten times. CDR3 nucleotides: TGTGCCAGCAGCCTGGGGACTAGCGGTAGCACAGATACGCAGTATTTT. Its translation is CASSLGTSGSTDTQYF. The V and J genes are TRBV5-6 and TRBJ2-3, with 11 bases fitting TRBD2. The CDR3 consists of 16 residues. The germline CDR1 and CDR2 sequences are SGHDT and YYEEEE. V trimming: 4 bases; J trimming: 0 bases; junction bases outside the gene matches: 4.

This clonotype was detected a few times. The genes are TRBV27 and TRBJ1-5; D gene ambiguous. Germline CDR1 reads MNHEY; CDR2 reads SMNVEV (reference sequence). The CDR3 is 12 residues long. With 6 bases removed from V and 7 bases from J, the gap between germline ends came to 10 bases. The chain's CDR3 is CASRRSGQPQHF. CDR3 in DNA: TGTGCCAGCAGGAGGAGTGGGCAGCCCCAGCATTTT.

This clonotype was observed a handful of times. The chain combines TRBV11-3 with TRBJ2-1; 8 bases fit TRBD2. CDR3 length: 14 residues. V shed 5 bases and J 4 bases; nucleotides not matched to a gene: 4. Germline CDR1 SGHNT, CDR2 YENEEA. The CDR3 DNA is TGTGCCAGCAGCCCGCCTAGCGGGTACAATGAGCAGTTCTTC. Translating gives CASSPPSGYNEQFF. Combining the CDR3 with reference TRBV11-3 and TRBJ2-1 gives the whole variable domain EAGVVQSPRYKIIEKKQPVAFWCNPISGHNTLYWYLQNLGQGPELLIRYENEEAVDDSQLPKDRFSAERLKGVDSTLKIQPAELGDSAVYLCASSPPSGYNEQFFGPGTRLTVL.

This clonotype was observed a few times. CDR3 bases: TGTGCCACCAGCAGAGCTAGGGAGACAGATACGCAGTATTTT. It specifies CATSRARETDTQYF. The chain recombines TRBV15 with TRBJ2-3, with D perhaps matching TRBD2 (5 bases). V lost 1 base, J lost 3 bases, and 8 bases lay in between. Germline lookup yields CDR1 LNHNV and CDR2 YYDKDF (reference sequence). The CDR3 covers 14 residues.

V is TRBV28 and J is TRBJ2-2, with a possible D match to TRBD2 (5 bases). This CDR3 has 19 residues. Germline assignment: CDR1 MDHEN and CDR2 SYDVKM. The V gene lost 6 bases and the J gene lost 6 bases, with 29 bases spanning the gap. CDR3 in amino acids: CASSLVVGGSSGRAGELFF. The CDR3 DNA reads TGTGCCAGCAGCCTCGTGGTGGGCGGGTCCAGCGGTAGGGCCGGGGAGCTGTTTTTT.

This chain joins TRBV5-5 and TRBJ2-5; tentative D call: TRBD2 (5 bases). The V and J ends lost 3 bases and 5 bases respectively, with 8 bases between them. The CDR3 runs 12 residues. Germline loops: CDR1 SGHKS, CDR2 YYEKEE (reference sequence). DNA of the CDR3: TGTGCCAGCAGCTGGGGAGTGGAGACCCAGTACTTC. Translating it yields CASSWGVETQYF.